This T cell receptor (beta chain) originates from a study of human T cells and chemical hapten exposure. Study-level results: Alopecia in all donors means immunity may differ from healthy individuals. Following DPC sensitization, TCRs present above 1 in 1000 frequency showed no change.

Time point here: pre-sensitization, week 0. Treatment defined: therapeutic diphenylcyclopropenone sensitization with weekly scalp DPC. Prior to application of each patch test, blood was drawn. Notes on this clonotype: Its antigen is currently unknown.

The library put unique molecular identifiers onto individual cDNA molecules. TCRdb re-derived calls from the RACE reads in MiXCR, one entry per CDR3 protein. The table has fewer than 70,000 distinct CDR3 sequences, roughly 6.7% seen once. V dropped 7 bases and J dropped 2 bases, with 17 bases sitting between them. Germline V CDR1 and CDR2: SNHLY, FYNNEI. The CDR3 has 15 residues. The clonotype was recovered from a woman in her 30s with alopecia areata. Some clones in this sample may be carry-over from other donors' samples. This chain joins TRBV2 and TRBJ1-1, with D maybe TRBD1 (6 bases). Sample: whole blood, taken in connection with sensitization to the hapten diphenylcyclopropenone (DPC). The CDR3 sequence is CASISGTSINTEAFF. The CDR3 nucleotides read TGTGCCAGCATTTCCGGGACAAGTATTAACACTGAAGCTTTCTTT.